The entry that follows covers one T cell receptor (beta chain) sequence. This sample is drawn from a study of CD8 T cells in Susac syndrome. This CDR3 is built from 16 residues. Germline V gene sequence: CDR1 SGHRS, CDR2 YFSETQ. The V end was cut by 3 bases, the J end by 4 bases, with 20 bases between. RNA amounts of about 0.5 to 1 ug underwent reverse transcription with random hexamers. TCRdb used MiXCR to reprocess the immunoSEQ multiplex PCR reads, holding one entry per CDR3 protein. Here the sample spans about 440,000 distinct CDR3 sequences, around 85% being singletons. The clonotype was recovered from a human donor with multiple sclerosis. Sequencing used CD8+ T cells from PBMCs. The rearrangement joins TRBV5-1 to TRBJ2-7; TRBD2 is a possible D gene (6 bases). CDR3 amino acids: CASSSRPEWGEYEQYF. CDR3 sequence (DNA): TGCGCCAGCAGCTCGCGCCCTGAATGGGGGGAGTACGAGCAGTACTTC.